This T cell receptor beta chain was observed in a study of cytomegalovirus exposure and HLA in healthy donors. Healthy bone marrow donors made up the donors. This clone was counted between two and nine times. Losses at the gene ends were 2 bases for V and 4 bases for J; bases not matched to a gene: 8. CDR3 length: 15 amino acids. Per the germline V gene, CDR1 is SGHRS and CDR2 is YFSETQ. The primer mix had 60 Vbeta and 13 Jbeta primers. Produced via immunoSEQ multiplex PCR; TCRdb's table is partial and in-frame only. Of some 170,000 clones detected, 76% appear once; the ten largest clones hold more than 1.2%.

The gene calls are TRBV5-1 and TRBJ1-2, with 7 bases aligning to TRBD1. Sequenced: PBMCs. The clonotype was recovered from a man in his fifties or sixties in good health and CMV-seronegative. The CDR3 region is CASSFGGQDFYGYTF. The CDR3 DNA reads as TGCGCCAGCAGCTTCGGAGGACAGGACTTCTATGGCTACACCTTC.